The clone carrying this T cell receptor beta chain was recorded at least ten times. As yet, its antigen is unknown. TCRdb re-called the reads with MiXCR, one entry per CDR3 protein. The sample shows approximately 250,000 distinct CDR3 sequences, 9.1% of them seen only once. Per the germline V gene, CDR1 is LNHDA and CDR2 is SQIVND (reference sequence). V lost 4 bases and J lost 0, with 16 bases in between. The CDR3 has 18 residues. This sample is part of a study of T cell repertoires in cytomegalovirus infection. The study's findings and limits: Cumulative frequency of public TCR beta families picked out carriers of CMV plus the relevant HLA.

The chain employs TRBV19 and TRBJ2-6; possible D gene TRBD2, 6 bases. The sample comprised PBMCs. The sequence came from a human donor in good health (CMV status not recorded). Some clones in this sample may be carry-over from other donors' samples. CDR3 sequence: CASSTPSSARSGANVLTF. The CDR3 DNA is TGTGCCAGTAGTACCCCGTCTAGCGCACGCTCTGGGGCCAACGTCCTGACTTTC.